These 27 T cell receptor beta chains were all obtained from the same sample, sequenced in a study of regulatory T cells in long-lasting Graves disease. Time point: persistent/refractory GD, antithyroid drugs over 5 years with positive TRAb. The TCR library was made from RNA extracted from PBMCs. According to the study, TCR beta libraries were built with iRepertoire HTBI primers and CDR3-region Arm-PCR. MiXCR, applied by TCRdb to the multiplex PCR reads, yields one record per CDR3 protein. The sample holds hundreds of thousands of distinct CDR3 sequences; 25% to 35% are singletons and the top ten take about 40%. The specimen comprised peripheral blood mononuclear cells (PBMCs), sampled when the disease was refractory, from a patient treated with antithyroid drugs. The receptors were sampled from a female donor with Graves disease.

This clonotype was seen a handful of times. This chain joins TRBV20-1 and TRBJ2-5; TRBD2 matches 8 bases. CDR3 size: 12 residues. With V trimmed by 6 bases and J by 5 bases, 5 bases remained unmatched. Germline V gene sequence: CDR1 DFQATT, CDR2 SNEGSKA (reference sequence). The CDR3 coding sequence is TGCAGTGCCGGGGGGGGGTTGGAGACCCAGTACTTC. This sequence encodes CSAGGGLETQYF.

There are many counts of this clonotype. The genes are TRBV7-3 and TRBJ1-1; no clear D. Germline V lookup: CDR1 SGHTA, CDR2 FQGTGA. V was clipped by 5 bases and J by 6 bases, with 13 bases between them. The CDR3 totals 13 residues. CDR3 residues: CASSPQRAAEAFF. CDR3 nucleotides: TGTGCCAGCAGCCCTCAGAGGGCGGCTGAAGCTTTCTTT.

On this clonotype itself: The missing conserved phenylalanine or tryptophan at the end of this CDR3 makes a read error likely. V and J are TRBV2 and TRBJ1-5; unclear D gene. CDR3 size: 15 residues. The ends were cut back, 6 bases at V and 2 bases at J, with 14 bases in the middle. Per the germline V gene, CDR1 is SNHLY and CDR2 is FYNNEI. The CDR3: CASSRTVLGNQPQHL. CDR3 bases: TGTGCCAGCAGCCGGACTGTCCTCGGCAATCAGCCCCAGCATCTT.

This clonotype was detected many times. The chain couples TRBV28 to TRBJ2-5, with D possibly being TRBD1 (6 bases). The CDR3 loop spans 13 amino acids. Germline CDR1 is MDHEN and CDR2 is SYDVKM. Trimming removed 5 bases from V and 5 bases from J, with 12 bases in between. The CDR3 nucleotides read TGTGCCAGCAGTACAGGGATACGTGAGACCCAGTACTTC. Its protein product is CASSTGIRETQYF.

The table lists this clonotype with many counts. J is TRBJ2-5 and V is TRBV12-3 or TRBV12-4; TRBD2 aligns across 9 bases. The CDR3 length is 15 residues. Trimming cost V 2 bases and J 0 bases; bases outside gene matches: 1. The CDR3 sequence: CASSLLAGNQETQYF. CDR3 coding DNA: TGTGCCAGCAGTTTACTAGCGGGGAACCAAGAGACCCAGTACTTC.

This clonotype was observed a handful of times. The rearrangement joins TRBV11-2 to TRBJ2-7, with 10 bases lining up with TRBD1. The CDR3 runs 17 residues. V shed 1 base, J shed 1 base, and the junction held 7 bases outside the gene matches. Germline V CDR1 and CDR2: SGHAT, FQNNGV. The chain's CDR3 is CASSLAGTGAASYEQYF. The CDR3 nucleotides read TGTGCCAGCAGCTTAGCTGGGACAGGGGCCGCGTCCTACGAGCAGTACTTC. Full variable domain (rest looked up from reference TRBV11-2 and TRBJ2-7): EAGVAQSPRYKIIEKRQSVAFWCNPISGHATLYWYQQILGQGPKLLIQFQNNGVVDDSQLPKDRFSAERLKGVDSTLKIQPAKLEDSAVYLCASSLAGTGAASYEQYFGPGTRLTVT.

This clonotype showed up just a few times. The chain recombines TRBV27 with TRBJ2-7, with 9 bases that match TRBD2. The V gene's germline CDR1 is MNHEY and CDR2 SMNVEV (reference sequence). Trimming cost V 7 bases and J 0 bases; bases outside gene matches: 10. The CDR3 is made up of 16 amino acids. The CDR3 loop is CASTTTSGPRSYEQYF. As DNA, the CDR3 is TGTGCCAGCACTACGACTAGCGGTCCCCGCTCCTACGAGCAGTACTTC.

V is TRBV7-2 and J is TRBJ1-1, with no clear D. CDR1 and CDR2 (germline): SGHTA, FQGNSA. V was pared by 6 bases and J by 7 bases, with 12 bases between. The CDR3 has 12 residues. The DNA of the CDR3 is TGTGCCAGCAGTCCTTCTGGATTTGAAGCTTTCTTT. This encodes CASSPSGFEAFF.

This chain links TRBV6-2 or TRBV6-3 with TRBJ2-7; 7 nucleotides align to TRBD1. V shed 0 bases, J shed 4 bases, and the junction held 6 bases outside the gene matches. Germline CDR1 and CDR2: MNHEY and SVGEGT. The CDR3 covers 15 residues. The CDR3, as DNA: TGTGCCAGCAGTTACTCGACCGGGACAGCTTACGAGCAGTACTTC. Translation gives CASSYSTGTAYEQYF.

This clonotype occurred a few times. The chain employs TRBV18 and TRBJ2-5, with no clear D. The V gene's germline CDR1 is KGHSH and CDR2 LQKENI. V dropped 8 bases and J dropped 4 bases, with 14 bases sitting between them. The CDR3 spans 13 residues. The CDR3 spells CASQATRLETQYF. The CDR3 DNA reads TGTGCCAGCCAAGCAACGAGGTTAGAGACCCAGTACTTC.

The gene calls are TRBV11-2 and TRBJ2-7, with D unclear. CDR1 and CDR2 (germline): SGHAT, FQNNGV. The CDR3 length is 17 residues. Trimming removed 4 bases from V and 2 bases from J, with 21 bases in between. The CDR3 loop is CASSSKVSTPQTYEQYF. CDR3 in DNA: TGTGCCAGCAGCTCCAAGGTGTCTACTCCCCAAACCTACGAGCAGTACTTC.

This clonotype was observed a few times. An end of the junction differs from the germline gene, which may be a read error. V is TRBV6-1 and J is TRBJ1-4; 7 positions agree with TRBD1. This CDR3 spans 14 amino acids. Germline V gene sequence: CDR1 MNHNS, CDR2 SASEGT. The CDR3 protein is CATSRDSINEKLFF. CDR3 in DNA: TGTGCCACCAGTCGGGACAGTATAAATGAAAAACTGTTTTTT.

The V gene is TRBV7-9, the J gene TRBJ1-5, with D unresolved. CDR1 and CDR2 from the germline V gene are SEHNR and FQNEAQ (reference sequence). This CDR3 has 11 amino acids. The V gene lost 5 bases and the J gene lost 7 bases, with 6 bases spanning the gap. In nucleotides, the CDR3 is TGTGCCAGCAGCACTATACAGCCCCAGCATTTT. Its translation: CASSTIQPQHF.

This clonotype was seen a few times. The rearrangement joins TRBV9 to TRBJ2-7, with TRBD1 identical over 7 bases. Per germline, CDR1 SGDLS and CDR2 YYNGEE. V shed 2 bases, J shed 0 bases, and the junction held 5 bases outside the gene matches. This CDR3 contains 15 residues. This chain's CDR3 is CASSVGTASSYEQYF. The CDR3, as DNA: TGTGCCAGCAGCGTCGGGACAGCAAGCTCCTACGAGCAGTACTTC.

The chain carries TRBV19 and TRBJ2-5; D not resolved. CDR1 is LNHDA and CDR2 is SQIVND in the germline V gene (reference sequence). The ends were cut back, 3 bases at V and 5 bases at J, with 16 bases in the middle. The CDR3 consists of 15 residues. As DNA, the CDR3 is TGTGCCAGTAGTATTGGGATACACCATGGGGAGACCCAGTACTTC. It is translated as CASSIGIHHGETQYF.

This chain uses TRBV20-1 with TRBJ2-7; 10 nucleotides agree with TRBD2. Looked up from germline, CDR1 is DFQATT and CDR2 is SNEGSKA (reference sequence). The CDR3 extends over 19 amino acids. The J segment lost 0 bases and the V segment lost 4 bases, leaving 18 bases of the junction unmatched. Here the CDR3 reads CSANAFSGRAYGSSYEQYF. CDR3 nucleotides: TGCAGTGCTAACGCCTTCAGCGGGAGGGCCTACGGTAGCTCCTACGAGCAGTACTTC.

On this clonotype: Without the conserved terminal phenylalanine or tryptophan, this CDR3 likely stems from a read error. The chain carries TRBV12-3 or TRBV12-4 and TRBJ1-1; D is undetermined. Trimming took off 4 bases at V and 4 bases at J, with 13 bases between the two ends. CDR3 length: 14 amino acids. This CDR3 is CASSSDFGGTEAFL. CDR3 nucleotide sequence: TGTGCCAGCAGTTCTGACTTCGGTGGCACTGAAGCTTTCCTT.

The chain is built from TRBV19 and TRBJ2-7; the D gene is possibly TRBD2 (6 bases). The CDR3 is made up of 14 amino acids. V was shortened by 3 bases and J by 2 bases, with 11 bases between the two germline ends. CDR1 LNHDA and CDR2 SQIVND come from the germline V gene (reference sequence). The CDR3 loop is CASSMGGGTYEQYF. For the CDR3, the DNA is TGTGCCAGTAGTATGGGGGGAGGAACCTACGAGCAGTACTTC. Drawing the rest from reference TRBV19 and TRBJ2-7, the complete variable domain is DGGITQSPKYLFRKEGQNVTLSCEQNLNHDAMYWYRQDPGQGLRLIYYSQIVNDFQKGDIAEGYSVSREKKESFPLTVTSAQKNPTAFYLCASSMGGGTYEQYFGPGTRLTVT.

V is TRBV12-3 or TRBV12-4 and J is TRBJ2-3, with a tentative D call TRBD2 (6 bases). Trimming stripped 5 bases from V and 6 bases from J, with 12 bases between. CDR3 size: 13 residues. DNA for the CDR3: TGTGCCAGCAGTCGGGACTTCCTCGATACGCAGTATTTT. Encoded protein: CASSRDFLDTQYF.

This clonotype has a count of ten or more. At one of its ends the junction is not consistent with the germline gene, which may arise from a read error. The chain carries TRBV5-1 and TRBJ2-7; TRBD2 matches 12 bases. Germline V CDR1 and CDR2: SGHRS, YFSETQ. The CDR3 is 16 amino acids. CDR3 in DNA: TGTGCCAGCAGTCCGGGGCTAGCGGGAGGGTCCTACGAGCAGTACTTC. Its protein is CASSPGLAGGSYEQYF.

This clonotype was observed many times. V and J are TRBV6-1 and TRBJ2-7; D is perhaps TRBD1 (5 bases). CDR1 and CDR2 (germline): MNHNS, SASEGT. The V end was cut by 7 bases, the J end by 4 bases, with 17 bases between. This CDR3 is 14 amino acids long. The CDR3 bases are TGTGCCAGCAAGAGGACAAGTAGAATGTACGAGCAGTACTTC. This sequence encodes CASKRTSRMYEQYF.

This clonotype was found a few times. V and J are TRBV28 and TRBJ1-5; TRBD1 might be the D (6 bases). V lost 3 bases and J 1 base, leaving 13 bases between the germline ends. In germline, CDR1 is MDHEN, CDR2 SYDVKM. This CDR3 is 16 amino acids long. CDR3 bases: TGTGCCAGCAGTTTGGGCAGGGGTGTAAGCAATCAGCCCCAGCATTTT. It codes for CASSLGRGVSNQPQHF.

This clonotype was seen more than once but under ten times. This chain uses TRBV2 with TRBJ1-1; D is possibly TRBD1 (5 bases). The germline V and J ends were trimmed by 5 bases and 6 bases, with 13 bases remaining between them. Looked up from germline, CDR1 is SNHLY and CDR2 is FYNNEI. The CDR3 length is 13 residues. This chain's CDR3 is CASSSGPGAEAFF. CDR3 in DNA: TGTGCCAGCAGTTCTGGTCCGGGGGCTGAAGCTTTCTTT.

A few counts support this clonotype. The DNA of the CDR3 is TGTGCCAGCCTAGTGCCCTCTGGAAACACCATATATTTT. This translates into CASLVPSGNTIYF. The gene calls are TRBV6-1 and TRBJ1-3; D uncertain. V was cut by 8 bases and J by 0 bases, with 8 bases left in between. Per the germline V gene, CDR1 is MNHNS and CDR2 is SASEGT. The CDR3 runs 13 residues.

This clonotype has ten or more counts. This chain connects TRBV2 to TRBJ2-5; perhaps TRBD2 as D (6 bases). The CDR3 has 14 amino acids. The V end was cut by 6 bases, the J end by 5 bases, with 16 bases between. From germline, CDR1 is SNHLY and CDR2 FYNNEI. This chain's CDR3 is CASRPRLVSETQYF. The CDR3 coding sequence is TGTGCCAGCAGGCCCAGACTAGTTTCGGAGACCCAGTACTTC.

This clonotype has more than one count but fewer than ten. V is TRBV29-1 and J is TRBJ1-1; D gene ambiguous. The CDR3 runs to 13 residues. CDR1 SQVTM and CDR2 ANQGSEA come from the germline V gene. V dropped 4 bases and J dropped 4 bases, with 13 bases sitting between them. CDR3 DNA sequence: TGCAGCGTTGTAGTGGGTCCGGGCACTGAAGCTTTCTTT. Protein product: CSVVVGPGTEAFF.

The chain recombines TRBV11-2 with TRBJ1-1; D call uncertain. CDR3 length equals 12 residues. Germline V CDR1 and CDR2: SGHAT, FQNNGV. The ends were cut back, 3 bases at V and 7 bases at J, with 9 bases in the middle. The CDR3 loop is CASSLWAGEAFF. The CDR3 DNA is TGTGCCAGCAGCTTGTGGGCCGGTGAAGCTTTCTTT.